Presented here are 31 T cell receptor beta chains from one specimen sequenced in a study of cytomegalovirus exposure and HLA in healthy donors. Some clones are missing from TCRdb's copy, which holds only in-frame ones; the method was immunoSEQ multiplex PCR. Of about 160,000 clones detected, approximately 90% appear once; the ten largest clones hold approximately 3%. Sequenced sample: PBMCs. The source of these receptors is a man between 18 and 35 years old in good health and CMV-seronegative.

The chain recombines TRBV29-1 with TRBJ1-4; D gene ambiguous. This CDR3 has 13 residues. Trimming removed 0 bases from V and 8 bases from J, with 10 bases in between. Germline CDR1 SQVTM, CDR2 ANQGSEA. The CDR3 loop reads CSVEDPSGEKLFF. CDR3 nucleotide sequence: TGCAGCGTTGAAGATCCAAGTGGCGAAAAACTGTTTTTT. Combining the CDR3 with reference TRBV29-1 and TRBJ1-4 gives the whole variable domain SAVISQKPSRDICQRGTSLTIQCQVDSQVTMMFWYRQQPGQSLTLIATANQGSEATYESGFVIDKFPISRPNLTFSTLTVSNMSPEDSSIYLCSVEDPSGEKLFFGSGTQLSVL.

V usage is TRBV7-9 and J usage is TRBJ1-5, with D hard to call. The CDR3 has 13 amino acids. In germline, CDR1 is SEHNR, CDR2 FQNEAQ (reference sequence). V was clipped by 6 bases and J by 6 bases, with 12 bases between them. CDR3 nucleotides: TGTGCCAGCAGTCCAAGTGGGCCTCAGCCCCAGCATTTT. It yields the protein CASSPSGPQPQHF.

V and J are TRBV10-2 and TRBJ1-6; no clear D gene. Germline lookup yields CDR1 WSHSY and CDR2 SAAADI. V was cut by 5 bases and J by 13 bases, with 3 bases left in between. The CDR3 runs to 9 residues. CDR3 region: CASSLPLHF. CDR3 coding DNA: TGCGCCAGCAGTCTTCCCCTCCACTTT.

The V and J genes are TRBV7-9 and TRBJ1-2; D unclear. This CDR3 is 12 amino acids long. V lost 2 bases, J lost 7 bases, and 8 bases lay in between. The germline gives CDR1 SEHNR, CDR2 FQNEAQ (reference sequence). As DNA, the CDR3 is TGTGCCAGCAGCTTAAATCCTTCTGGCTACACCTTC. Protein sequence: CASSLNPSGYTF.

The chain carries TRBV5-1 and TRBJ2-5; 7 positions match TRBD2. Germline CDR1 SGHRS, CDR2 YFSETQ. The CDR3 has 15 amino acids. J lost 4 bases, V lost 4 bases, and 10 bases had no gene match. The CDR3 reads CASSRTSAGTETQYF. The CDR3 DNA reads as TGCGCCAGCAGCAGAACTAGCGCCGGGACAGAGACCCAGTACTTC.

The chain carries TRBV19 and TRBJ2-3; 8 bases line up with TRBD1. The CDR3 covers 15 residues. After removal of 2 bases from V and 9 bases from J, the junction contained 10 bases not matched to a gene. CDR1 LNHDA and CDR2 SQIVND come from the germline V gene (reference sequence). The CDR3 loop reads CASSISTGDLDTQYF. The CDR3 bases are TGTGCCAGTAGTATATCGACAGGGGATTTAGACACGCAGTATTTT.

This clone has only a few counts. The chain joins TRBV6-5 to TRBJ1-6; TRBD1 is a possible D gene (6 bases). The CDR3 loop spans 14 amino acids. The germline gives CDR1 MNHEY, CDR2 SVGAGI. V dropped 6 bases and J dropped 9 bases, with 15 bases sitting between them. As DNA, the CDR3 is TGTGCCAGCAGCCCCAGGGGTGGAATTTCACCCCTCCACTTT. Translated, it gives CASSPRGGISPLHF.

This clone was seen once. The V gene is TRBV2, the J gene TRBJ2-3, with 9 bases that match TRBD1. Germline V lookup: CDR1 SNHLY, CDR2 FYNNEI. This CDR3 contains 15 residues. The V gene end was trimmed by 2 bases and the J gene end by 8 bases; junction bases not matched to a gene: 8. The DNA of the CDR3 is TGTGCCAGCAGTGAAACCCGACAGGGGGGTGGTACGCAGTATTTT. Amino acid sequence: CASSETRQGGGTQYF. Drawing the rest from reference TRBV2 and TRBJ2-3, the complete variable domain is EPEVTQTPSHQVTQMGQEVILRCVPISNHLYFYWYRQILGQKVEFLVSFYNNEISEKSEIFDDQFSVERPDGSNFTLKIRSTKLEDSAMYFCASSETRQGGGTQYFGPGTRLTVL.

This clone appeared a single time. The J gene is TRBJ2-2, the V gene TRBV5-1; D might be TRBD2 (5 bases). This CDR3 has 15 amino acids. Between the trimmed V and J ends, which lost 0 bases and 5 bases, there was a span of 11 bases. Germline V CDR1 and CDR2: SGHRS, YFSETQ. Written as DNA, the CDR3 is TGCGCCAGCAGCTTGGCCCTCTCGGGAACCGGGGAGCTGTTTTTT. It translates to CASSLALSGTGELFF.

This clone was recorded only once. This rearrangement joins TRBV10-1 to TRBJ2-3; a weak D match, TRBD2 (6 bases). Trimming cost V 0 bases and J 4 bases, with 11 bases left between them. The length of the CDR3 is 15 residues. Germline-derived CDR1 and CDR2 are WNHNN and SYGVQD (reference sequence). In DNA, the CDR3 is TGCGCCAGCAGTGAGTCCGGGAGCCCCCCAGATACGCAGTATTTT. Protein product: CASSESGSPPDTQYF.

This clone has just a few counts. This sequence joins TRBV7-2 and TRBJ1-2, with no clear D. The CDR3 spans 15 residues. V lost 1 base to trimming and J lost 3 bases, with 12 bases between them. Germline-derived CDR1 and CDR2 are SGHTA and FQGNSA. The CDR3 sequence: CASSLGTDPYYGYTF. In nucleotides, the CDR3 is TGTGCCAGCAGCTTAGGTACAGATCCCTACTATGGCTACACCTTC.

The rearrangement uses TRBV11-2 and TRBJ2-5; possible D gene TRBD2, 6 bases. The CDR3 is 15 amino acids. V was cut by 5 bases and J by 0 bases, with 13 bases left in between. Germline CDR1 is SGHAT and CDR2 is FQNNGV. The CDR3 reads CASSGIAANQETQYF. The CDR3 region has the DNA TGTGCCAGCAGCGGTATAGCGGCTAACCAAGAGACCCAGTACTTC. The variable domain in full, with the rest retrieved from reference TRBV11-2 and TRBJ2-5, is EAGVAQSPRYKIIEKRQSVAFWCNPISGHATLYWYQQILGQGPKLLIQFQNNGVVDDSQLPKDRFSAERLKGVDSTLKIQPAKLEDSAVYLCASSGIAANQETQYFGPGTRLLVL.

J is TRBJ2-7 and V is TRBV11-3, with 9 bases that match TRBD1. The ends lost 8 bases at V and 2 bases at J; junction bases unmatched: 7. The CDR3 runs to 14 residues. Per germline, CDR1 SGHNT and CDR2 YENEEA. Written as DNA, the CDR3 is TGTGCCAGCGCATCCGGGACAGGGCCCTACGAGCAGTACTTC. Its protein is CASASGTGPYEQYF.

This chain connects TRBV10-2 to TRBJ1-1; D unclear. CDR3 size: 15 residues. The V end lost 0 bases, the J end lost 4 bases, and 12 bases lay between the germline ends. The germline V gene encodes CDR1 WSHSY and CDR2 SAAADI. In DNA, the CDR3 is TGCGCCAGCAGTGAGTCGCGTAGGGCGGGCACTGAAGCTTTCTTT. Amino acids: CASSESRRAGTEAFF.

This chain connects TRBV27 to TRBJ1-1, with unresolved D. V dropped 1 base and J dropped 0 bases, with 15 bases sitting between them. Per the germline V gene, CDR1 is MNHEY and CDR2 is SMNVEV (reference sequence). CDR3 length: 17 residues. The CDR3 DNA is TGTGCCAGCAGTTTATTGGTCCCCTTAGACTTGAACACTGAAGCTTTCTTT. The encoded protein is CASSLLVPLDLNTEAFF.

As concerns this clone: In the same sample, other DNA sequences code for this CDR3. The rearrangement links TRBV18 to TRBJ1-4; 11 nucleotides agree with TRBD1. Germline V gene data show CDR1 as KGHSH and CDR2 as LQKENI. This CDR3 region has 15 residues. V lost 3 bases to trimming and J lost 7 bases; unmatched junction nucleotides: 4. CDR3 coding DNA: TGTGCCAGCTCACCCCCAGGGACAGGGGGTGAAAAACTGTTTTTT. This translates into CASSPPGTGGEKLFF.

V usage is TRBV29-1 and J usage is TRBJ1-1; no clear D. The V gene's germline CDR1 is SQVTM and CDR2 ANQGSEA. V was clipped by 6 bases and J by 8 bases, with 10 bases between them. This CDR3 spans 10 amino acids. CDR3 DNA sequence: TGCAGCGTCCAGGTTTCGGAAGCTTTCTTT. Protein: CSVQVSEAFF.

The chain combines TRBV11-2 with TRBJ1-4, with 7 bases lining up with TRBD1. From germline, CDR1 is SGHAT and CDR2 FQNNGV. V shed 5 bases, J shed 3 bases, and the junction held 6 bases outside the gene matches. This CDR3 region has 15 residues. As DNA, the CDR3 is TGTGCCAGCAGCCTGACAGGGCAGGCTAATGAAAAACTGTTTTTT. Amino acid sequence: CASSLTGQANEKLFF.

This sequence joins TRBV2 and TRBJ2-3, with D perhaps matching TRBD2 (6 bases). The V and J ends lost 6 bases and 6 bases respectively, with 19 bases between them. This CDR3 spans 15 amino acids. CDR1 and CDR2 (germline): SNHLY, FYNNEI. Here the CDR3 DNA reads TGTGCCAGCAGGAACCGGGAGTTCGCGGGGGATACGCAGTATTTT. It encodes CASRNREFAGDTQYF.

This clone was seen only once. The DNA of the CDR3 is TGCGCCAGCAGCTTGGCCTCCCTGACTAGCGGGGGGGCCATTTACATTCAGTACTTC. It is translated as CASSLASLTSGGAIYIQYF. The chain uses TRBV5-1 and TRBJ2-4; the match to TRBD2 covers 14 bases. This CDR3 spans 19 amino acids. Germline assignment: CDR1 SGHRS and CDR2 YFSETQ. Trimming removed 0 bases from V and 8 bases from J; junction bases left unmatched: 13.

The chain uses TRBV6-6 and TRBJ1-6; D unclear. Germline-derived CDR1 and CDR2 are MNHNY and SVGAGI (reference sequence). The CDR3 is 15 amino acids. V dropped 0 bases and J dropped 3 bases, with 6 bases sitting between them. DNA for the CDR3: TGTGCCAGCAGTTACTCTCAGATCTATAATTCACCCCTCCACTTT. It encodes CASSYSQIYNSPLHF.

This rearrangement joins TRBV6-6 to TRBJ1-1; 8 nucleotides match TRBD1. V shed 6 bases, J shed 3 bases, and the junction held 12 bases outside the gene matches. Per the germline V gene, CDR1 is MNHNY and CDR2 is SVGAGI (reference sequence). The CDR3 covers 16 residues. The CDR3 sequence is CASSTFPGQVYTEAFF. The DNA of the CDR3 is TGTGCCAGCAGCACTTTCCCGGGACAGGTTTACACTGAAGCTTTCTTT.

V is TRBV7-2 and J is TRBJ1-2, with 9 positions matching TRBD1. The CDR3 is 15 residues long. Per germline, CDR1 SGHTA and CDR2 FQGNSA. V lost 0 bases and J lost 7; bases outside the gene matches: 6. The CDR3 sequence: CASSLAWGQGTGYTF. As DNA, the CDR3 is TGTGCCAGCAGCTTAGCTTGGGGACAGGGTACTGGCTACACCTTC.

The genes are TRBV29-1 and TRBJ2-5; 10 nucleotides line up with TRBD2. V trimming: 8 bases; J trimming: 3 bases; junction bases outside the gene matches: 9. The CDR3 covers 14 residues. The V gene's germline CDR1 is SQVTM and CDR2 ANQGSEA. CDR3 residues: CSTQGTSVKETQYF. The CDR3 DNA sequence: TGCAGCACCCAAGGGACTAGCGTTAAAGAGACCCAGTACTTC.

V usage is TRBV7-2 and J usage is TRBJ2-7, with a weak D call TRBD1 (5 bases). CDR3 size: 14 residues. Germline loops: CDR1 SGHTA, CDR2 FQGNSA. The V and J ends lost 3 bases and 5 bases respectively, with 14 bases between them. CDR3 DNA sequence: TGTGCCAGCAGCTTTGTGGGGCGCCGGAACGAGCAGTACTTC. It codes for CASSFVGRRNEQYF. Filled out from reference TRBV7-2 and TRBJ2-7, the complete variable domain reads GAGVSQSPSNKVTEKGKDVELRCDPISGHTALYWYRQSLGQGLEFLIYFQGNSAPDKSGLPSDRFSAERTGGSVSTLTIQRTQQEDSAVYLCASSFVGRRNEQYFGPGTRLTVT.

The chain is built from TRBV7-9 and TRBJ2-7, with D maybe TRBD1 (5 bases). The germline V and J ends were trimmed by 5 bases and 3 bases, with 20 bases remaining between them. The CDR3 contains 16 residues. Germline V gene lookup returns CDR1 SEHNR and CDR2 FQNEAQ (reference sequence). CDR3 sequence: CASSHNIRQPYYEQYF. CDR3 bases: TGTGCCAGCAGCCATAATATTAGACAGCCCTACTACGAGCAGTACTTC. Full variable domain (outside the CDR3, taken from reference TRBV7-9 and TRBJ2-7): DTGVSQNPRHKITKRGQNVTFRCDPISEHNRLYWYRQTLGQGPEFLTYFQNEAQLEKSRLLSDRFSAERPKGSFSTLEIQRTEQGDSAMYLCASSHNIRQPYYEQYFGPGTRLTVT.

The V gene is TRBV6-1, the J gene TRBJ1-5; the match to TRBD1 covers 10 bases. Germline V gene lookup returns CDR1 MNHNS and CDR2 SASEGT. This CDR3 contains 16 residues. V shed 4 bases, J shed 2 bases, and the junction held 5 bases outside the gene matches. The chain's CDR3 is CASSAQTGGGNQPQHF. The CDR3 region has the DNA TGTGCCAGCAGTGCTCAGACAGGGGGCGGCAATCAGCCCCAGCATTTT.

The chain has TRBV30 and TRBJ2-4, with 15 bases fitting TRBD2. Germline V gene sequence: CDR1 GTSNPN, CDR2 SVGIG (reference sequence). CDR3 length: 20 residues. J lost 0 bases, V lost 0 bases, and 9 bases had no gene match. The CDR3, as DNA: TGTGCCTGGAGTGTACGTCGGGGACTAGCGGGGGGCCGAGCCAAAAACATTCAGTACTTC. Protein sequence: CAWSVRRGLAGGRAKNIQYF.

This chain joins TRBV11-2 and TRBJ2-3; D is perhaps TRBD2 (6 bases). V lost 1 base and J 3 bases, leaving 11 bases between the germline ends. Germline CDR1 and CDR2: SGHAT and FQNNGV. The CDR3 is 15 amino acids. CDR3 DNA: TGTGCCAGCAGCTTAGTTCTAGCGCTAACAGATACGCAGTATTTT. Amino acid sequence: CASSLVLALTDTQYF.

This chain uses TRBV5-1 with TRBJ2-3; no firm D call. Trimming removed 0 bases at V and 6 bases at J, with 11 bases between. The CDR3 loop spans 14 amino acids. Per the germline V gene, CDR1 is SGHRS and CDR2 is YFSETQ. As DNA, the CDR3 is TGCGCCAGCAGCTTGGATCTGGGCATGGATACGCAGTATTTT. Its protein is CASSLDLGMDTQYF.

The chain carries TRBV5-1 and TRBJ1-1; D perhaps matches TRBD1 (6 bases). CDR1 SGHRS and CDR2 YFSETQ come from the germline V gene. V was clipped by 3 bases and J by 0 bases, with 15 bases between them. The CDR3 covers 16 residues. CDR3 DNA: TGCGCCAGCAGCTCGGCCACGGACAGTTTGAACACTGAAGCTTTCTTT. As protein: CASSSATDSLNTEAFF.